This entry describes one TCR beta chain. Its cognate antigen has yet to be identified. The input lacks base qualities; no much larger clone sits a single base away. The sample belongs to a study of cytomegalovirus exposure and HLA in healthy donors (dated by TCRdb to the late 2010s). Background for the entire study: According to an earlier analysis of a few hundred of the donors, about 179 million T cells yielded roughly 110 million unique TCR beta sequences and more than 250 Gb of sequence data. An early release that covered about 600 HLA-typed donors contained around 330 gigabases of sequencing data and tens of millions of unique TCR sequences. Of the roughly 400 genotyped donors, approximately 82% fell in the genetic ancestry cluster associated with self-reported Caucasian donors. The aim of the study was to test whether cataloging public T cell receptors could identify signatures of past pathogen exposure. Using immunosequencing, the study profiled T cell repertoires from 500 to 800 subjects and related those repertoires to cytomegalovirus serostatus. Along with the approximately 600-subject first cohort, a separate validation cohort of over 90 different subjects was used. To predict cytomegalovirus infection status, the study combined high-throughput TCR immunosequencing, statistical association of individual TCRs with disease status, and machine learning. To study patterns of TCR occurrence, a later analysis re-analyzed previously published TCR beta repertoires from around 670 donors and added high-resolution HLA genotyping. Rather than using new phenotypic data, the later analysis identified candidate immune exposures from TCR beta sequences and from how often those sequences occurred across donors. To decide whether each TCR beta V gene segment behaved as functional or pseudogenic, an earlier analysis of nearly 600 of the donors relied on high-throughput TCR beta sequencing. Donor age, sex, ethnicity and CMV serostatus were compiled alongside the repertoire data. Genome-wide SNP genotypes for about 55% of the roughly 670 donors were used in a later genetic analysis, which treated that subset as a discovery cohort. All discovery cohort repertoires had been generated on a single sequencing platform. HLA typing included class I and class II loci at four-digit resolution. Typing coverage differed by locus: A, B, C, DRB1 and DQB1 were typed in about 620-640 donors, DQA1 in approximately 520, DPA1 in some 600, and DPB1 in 400 to 490. About five DR-DQ haplotypes were handled as single units for association and clustering because linkage in the cohort was strong. Among about 370 genotyped donors of the cohort, an average of roughly 230,000 unique TCR beta nucleotide sequences was sequenced per donor, of which about 18% were non-productive.

The investigation overall reported the following: In vitro tests confirmed that a few of the cytomegalovirus-associated TCR beta chains recognize cytomegalovirus antigens. Sequencing depth was assumed to be roughly uniform across donors in the presence/absence analyses, though that assumption may not hold. In a later analysis, HLA-associated TCR beta chains showed more clonal expansion and lower generation probabilities than non-associated chains that were equally common. Correlated functional status among segregating V segments might reflect linkage disequilibrium, but an unknown experimental factor could not be ruled out. In this cohort, only TCR beta chains were sequenced, and detectable features were limited by the absence of alpha or paired-chain data. In a later analysis, several top co-occurrence clusters were reported to appear linked to parvovirus B19, influenza, CMV and Epstein-Barr virus. A further reported finding was that TCR beta sequences accurately predicted the HLA-A and HLA-B alleles for most subjects in the first cohort. According to a later genetic analysis, donors in an Asian-associated ancestry cluster had fewer N-insertions in productive TCRs than the approximately 700-donor mean. A group of highly shared sequence variants was considered likely to be a technical artifact of the sequencing pipeline. In a later analysis, TCR association rates were found to vary across HLA loci, with the most associated TCRs seen for DRB1 alleles and the fewest for HLA-C alleles. When HLA alleles, especially DR and DQ, strongly co-occurred, TCR associations were difficult to assign to individual alleles. In an earlier analysis of 500 to 650 of the donors, most TCR beta V segments appeared in productive rearrangements about 87% or about 30% of the time, broadly matching IMGT annotations. According to the authors, the approach could potentially be generalized to other disease states and immunological phenotypes. According to a later analysis, most CMV-associated TCR beta chains appeared to be HLA-restricted, and the HLA associations seemed to be driven largely by CMV exposure. The 87-base-pair reads could not distinguish some IMGT-functional V segments, including TRBV6-2 and TRBV6-3, so those segments were excluded. Because some donors lacked HLA typing at each locus, the association tests relied only on the typed subset. The classifier was reported to diagnose cytomegalovirus status with high specificity and sensitivity in both the original cohort and the validation cohort. Across donors, most TCR sequences were observed very rarely, whereas some public TCRs were present in many individuals. A total of around 150 TCR beta chains were listed by the study as associated with cytomegalovirus. Because counts were too low, about 15 rarely observed V segments, including chromosome 9 orphons, were left out of the earlier analysis of some 640 of the donors. CMV serostatus was the only immune exposure information available for the cohort. In a later genetic analysis, a missense DCLRE1C variant was associated with V-gene and J-gene trimming of TCR beta chains, and the association was replicated in an independent cohort. At a false discovery rate of 0.05, a later analysis linked approximately 18,000 TCR beta sequences to specific HLA alleles.

Deletion took 3 bases off V and 5 bases off J, with a span of 14 bases between the germline ends. The CDR3 sequence holds 14 residues, the cysteine and phenylalanine included. The read is trimmed to its CDR3 DNA, 42 bases read in frame from base 1. CDR1 and CDR2, looked up from the germline V gene, are SGHNT and YENEEA. The method was the immunoSEQ multiplex PCR assay. For the multiplex PCR, a mixture combining 60 forward primers for TCR Vbeta segments and 13 reverse primers for TCR Jbeta segments was used. The CDR3 region of rearranged TCR beta genes was amplified from genomic DNA by a multiplex PCR assay. Amplified TCR beta libraries were sequenced as 87-base-pair reads on the Illumina HiSeq System. The paper's data handling went like this. In a later analysis, roughly 80 million unique TCR beta chains were counted across the approximately 640 repertoires, and approximately 11 million of these chains were shared by at least two donors. Raw reads were error-corrected and collapsed into unique sequences with a nearest-neighbor algorithm that merged closely related sequences to remove PCR and sequencing errors. To assign V, D and J gene segments, CDR3 sequences were aligned to IMGT reference sequences. Each retained sequence needed at least a six-nucleotide match to both a V gene segment and a J gene segment. A rearrangement was called productive if the CDR3 had no stop codons and remained in frame with V and J, and every other rearrangement was called non-productive. Following IMGT convention, CDR3 was defined as the stretch from the second conserved V-encoded cysteine to the conserved J-encoded phenylalanine. Sequences without an unambiguous match to a single V gene segment were excluded from the earlier analysis of 450 to 750 of the donors. An earlier analysis of several hundred of the donors called V segments functional above 56.7% productive rearrangements and segregating when the between-donor standard deviation exceeded 5%. To diagnose cytomegalovirus status from the catalog of TCR beta chain sequences, a statistical classification framework was built. In a later analysis, TCR nucleotide sequences were compared against IMGT/GENE-DB human TR gene sequences so that V and J genes could be assigned. In a later analysis, CDR3 sequences and most-parsimonious VDJ recombination scenarios were assigned using the TCRdist pipeline. In a later analysis, each TCR beta chain was defined by its CDR3 amino acid sequence together with its V-gene family, and reads lacking a unique V-gene family were excluded. In a later analysis, 450 to 600 highly shared, low-generation-probability nucleotide sequences were removed to address suspected cross-contamination and a sequencing artifact. In a later analysis, a clonal expansion index was calculated for each public chain from normalized within-repertoire ranks of inferred template counts. Generation probabilities in a later analysis came from a VDJ recombination model fitted to out-of-frame rearrangements, and those results were checked against IGoR. In a later analysis, TCR-TCR, TCR-HLA and TCR-CMV co-occurrence was scored with hypergeometric tests, and a repertoire-size bias correction was applied to TCR pairs. To estimate false discovery rates, a later analysis permuted the HLA or CMV assignments 20 times. In a later analysis, co-occurring TCRs were grouped with DBSCAN, and TCRdist sequence similarity was added when clustering was performed within HLA-allele-positive subsets. Repertoires with fewer than 30,000 or more than 120,000 public chains were left out of co-occurrence clustering, as were five repertoires with anomalous nucleotide sharing. What TCRdb holds here is the immuneACCESS table cut down to in-frame rearrangements. Part of the clones is not present; checked against another copy, under half of the missing clones reflect an unresolved V gene, and the others are unexplained. V and J calls and clone size are as listed in that table; D and trimming were resolved from the DNA. A total of 80,000 to 100,000 clones appear in this sample, 70% to 85% of them only once. The ten largest clones add up to 10% of the sample.

In total, roughly 670 healthy bone marrow donors made up the cohort. Cohort members were all nominally healthy when sampled, although unrecorded immune exposures were likely present. Of the approximately 620 cohort members, 250 to 300 had a positive CMV serostatus and 350 to 450 had a negative one, while no CMV serostatus was recorded for the donor. A peripheral blood sample was collected from each donor, and TCR beta sequencing was performed on peripheral blood mononuclear cells. Genomic DNA was extracted from the blood cell samples with the Qiagen DNeasy Blood Extraction Kit. This sequence was found in a human donor in good health. The sequenced sample was PBMCs. The chain is assembled from TRBV11-3 and TRBJ2-7; TRBD1 could be the D gene, as 5 bases match. The nucleotides read TGTGCCAGCAGCTTGGGGCAGGGTGGAGACGAGCAGTACTTC. It translates to CASSLGQGGDEQYF.